This T cell receptor beta chain was recovered during a study of shared clonotypes between healthy human individuals. The study enrolled healthy HIV-negative adults without recent acute infections or vaccinations as donors. This clone was seen repeatedly, ten times or more. The length of the CDR3 is 16 residues. Germline loops: CDR1 SGHDN, CDR2 FVKESK. After removal of 4 bases from V and 5 bases from J, the junction contained 7 bases not matched to a gene. Among the unsorted PBMC samples, replicate PCRs used around 0.3 ug DNA, 30,000 to 35,000 T cell genomes. Original analysis: Filtering was not the same, since immunoSEQ gave junction-only sequences without quality scores. Libraries were prepared by immunoSEQ multiplex PCR; TCRdb keeps only in-frame clonotypes and omits some of them. V and J calls and clone size are copied from that table; D and trimming were computed from the DNA. The top ten hold 12% of the sample, which has fewer than 600,000 clones, 77% seen once.

Sequencing was performed on PBMCs. The chain carries TRBV14 and TRBJ2-1, with TRBD2 matching over 11 bases. This clonotype was obtained from a woman aged 35 to 49 in good health. Some clones in this sample may be carry-over from other donors' samples. As DNA, the CDR3 is TGTGCCAGCAGCCGAGAGGGACTAGCGGAGCACAATGAGCAGTTCTTC. Amino acids: CASSREGLAEHNEQFF.